The 29 T cell receptor beta chains given below trace back to one sample, sequenced in a study of cytotoxic CD8 clonotypes in ibrutinib-treated CLL (dated by TCRdb to the early 2020s). Preparation of the library involved the immunoSEQ multiplex PCR assay. This immuneACCESS table, as held by TCRdb, lists in-frame sequences with V and J called but not all clones. Of the missing ones, under half trace to an unresolved V gene in checked studies; the others have no known cause. This sample comprises 7,300 or so clones, more than 65% of them detected only once. Approximately 3.9% of the sample lies in the top ten. This specimen was PBMCs, taken before ibrutinib treatment. All receptors come from a human donor with chronic lymphocytic leukemia.

This chain links TRBV11-2 with TRBJ2-7; 8 nucleotides line up with TRBD2. The CDR3 has 15 amino acids. Germline V gene lookup returns CDR1 SGHAT and CDR2 FQNNGV. With V trimmed by 5 bases and J by 2 bases, 8 bases remained unmatched. The CDR3 sequence is CASSTRLAKTYEQYF. CDR3 bases: TGTGCCAGCAGCACTCGACTAGCGAAGACCTACGAGCAGTACTTC.

J is TRBJ1-2 and V is TRBV5-6, with unresolved D. The germline V and J ends were trimmed by 7 bases and 3 bases, with 7 bases remaining between them. Germline V CDR1 and CDR2: SGHDT, YYEEEE. The CDR3 sequence is 11 residues long. The DNA of the CDR3 is TGTGCCAGCCGGCGGGACTATGGCTACACCTTC. Protein: CASRRDYGYTF.

The rearrangement links TRBV7-2 to TRBJ1-1; D perhaps matches TRBD1 (6 bases). V was pared by 4 bases and J by 1 base, with 22 bases between. The CDR3 length is 18 residues. The V gene's germline CDR1 is SGHTA and CDR2 FQGNSA. CDR3 in DNA: TGTGCCAGCAGCTCCCGGGTCGGGGGGCGATCTCGGAACACTGAAGCTTTCTTT. Protein product: CASSSRVGGRSRNTEAFF. The full variable domain, with the rest looked up from reference TRBV7-2 and TRBJ1-1, is GAGVSQSPSNKVTEKGKDVELRCDPISGHTALYWYRQSLGQGLEFLIYFQGNSAPDKSGLPSDRFSAERTGGSVSTLTIQRTQQEDSAVYLCASSSRVGGRSRNTEAFFGQGTRLTVV.

CDR3 DNA: TGTGCCAGCAGGTCCGGACTAGCGGGAGTCAATGAGCAGTTCTTC. Translation: CASRSGLAGVNEQFF. This rearrangement joins TRBV6-6 to TRBJ2-1; 13 bases match TRBD2. The J segment lost 6 bases and the V segment lost 6 bases, leaving 5 bases of the junction unmatched. Germline loops: CDR1 MNHNY, CDR2 SVGAGI (reference sequence). The CDR3 covers 15 residues.

Note on this clone: An end of the junction does not agree with germline; a read error may underlie this. The V call is TRBV7-7, the J call TRBJ2-2, with 8 bases that match TRBD2. Germline CDR1 SSHAT, CDR2 FNYEAQ (reference sequence). This CDR3 is built from 14 residues. CDR3 DNA sequence: TGTGCTAGCAGCTTAGCGGGGAGTCAGGGGGAGCTGTTTTTT. This sequence encodes CASSLAGSQGELFF. Using reference TRBV7-7 and TRBJ2-2 for the parts outside the CDR3, the full variable domain is GAGVSQSPRYKVTKRGQDVTLRCDPISSHATLYWYQQALGQGPEFLTYFNYEAQPDKSGLPSDRFSAERPEGSISTLTIQRTEQRDSAMYRCASSLAGSQGELFFGEGSRLTVL.

The rearrangement uses TRBV30 and TRBJ1-4, with 10 nucleotides matching TRBD1. The V gene's germline CDR1 is GTSNPN and CDR2 SVGIG (reference sequence). J gave up 6 bases and V 1 base, and 2 bases lay outside the gene matches. The CDR3 length is 14 residues. CDR3 DNA sequence: TGTGCCTGGAGTGCCGGGACAGGGGATGAAAAACTGTTTTTT. Translation: CAWSAGTGDEKLFF.

The gene calls are TRBV7-2 and TRBJ2-7, with 8 bases aligning to TRBD1. This CDR3 has 14 amino acids. Trimming removed 5 bases from V and 1 base from J; junction bases left unmatched: 4. Germline values: CDR1 SGHTA, CDR2 FQGNSA. The CDR3, as DNA: TGTGCCAGCAGCCTGAGACAGGGGTCCTACGAGCAGTACTTC. Protein: CASSLRQGSYEQYF.

CDR3 region: CASSQAPRFGFTEAFF. CDR3 bases: TGCGCCAGCAGCCAAGCTCCTCGGTTCGGGTTTACTGAAGCTTTCTTT. The chain carries TRBV4-1 and TRBJ1-1, with D unresolved. The germline V and J ends were trimmed by 1 base and 5 bases, with 17 bases remaining between them. The CDR3 totals 16 residues. Germline CDR1 and CDR2: MGHRA and YSYEKL.

CDR3 region: CASREAGGPSDTQYF. CDR3 in DNA: TGCGCCAGCAGGGAAGCGGGGGGGCCCTCAGATACGCAGTATTTT. V gene TRBV5-1 combines with J gene TRBJ2-3, with TRBD2 identical over 10 bases. The V segment lost 5 bases and the J segment 4 bases; nucleotides outside the gene matches: 7. CDR1 is SGHRS, CDR2 YFSETQ, per germline. The CDR3 has 15 residues.

This clone has a single count. The chain uses TRBV4-2 and TRBJ2-7; D perhaps matches TRBD1 (6 bases). The CDR3 consists of 14 residues. Trimming removed 1 base from V and 6 bases from J, with 13 bases in between. Germline CDR1 LGHNA, CDR2 YNFKEQ. This CDR3 is CASSQGWTAAEQYF. The DNA of the CDR3 is TGTGCCAGCAGCCAAGGGTGGACAGCCGCCGAGCAGTACTTC.

This sequence joins TRBV6-1 and TRBJ1-2; D is uncertain. The CDR3 is 11 residues long. V was shortened by 5 bases and J by 9 bases, with 10 bases between the two germline ends. CDR1 and CDR2 (germline): MNHNS, SASEGT. CDR3 residues: CASSYFESYTF. In DNA, the CDR3 is TGTGCCAGCAGTTATTTCGAGAGCTACACCTTC.

This chain joins TRBV4-1 and TRBJ2-3, with D possibly being TRBD1 (5 bases). Germline lookup yields CDR1 MGHRA and CDR2 YSYEKL. CDR3 size: 17 residues. Trimming removed 3 bases at V and 2 bases at J, with 18 bases between. The CDR3 sequence is CASSHGAGHGNTDTQYF. The CDR3 bases are TGCGCCAGCAGCCATGGAGCTGGACACGGCAACACAGATACGCAGTATTTT.

V gene TRBV7-2 combines with J gene TRBJ2-1; 10 bases map to TRBD1. In germline, CDR1 is SGHTA, CDR2 FQGNSA. Germline trimming cut 0 bases from V and 11 bases from J; bases unmatched to any gene: 16. This CDR3 is built from 18 residues. CDR3 sequence: CASSLAPGPGTGESQQFF. CDR3 nucleotides: TGTGCCAGCAGCTTAGCGCCAGGACCCGGGACAGGGGAAAGCCAGCAGTTCTTC.

The J gene is TRBJ1-3, the V gene TRBV28; 7 positions match TRBD1. V lost 6 bases to trimming and J lost 1 base; unmatched junction nucleotides: 3. CDR1 MDHEN and CDR2 SYDVKM come from the germline V gene. The CDR3 has 14 residues. In DNA, the CDR3 is TGTGCCAGCAGACAGGGGATATCTGGAAACACCATATATTTT. Encoded protein: CASRQGISGNTIYF.

The genes are TRBV30 and TRBJ1-2, with no clear D. Per the germline V gene, CDR1 is GTSNPN and CDR2 is SVGIG (reference sequence). Trimming cost V 2 bases and J 4 bases, with 5 bases left between them. This CDR3 has 11 amino acids. In DNA form, the CDR3 reads TGTGCCTGGAGTAATAGCTATGGCTACACCTTC. It yields the protein CAWSNSYGYTF.

The chain employs TRBV6-5 and TRBJ2-7; TRBD1 is a possible D gene (6 bases). The CDR3 runs 13 residues. The ends were cut back, 8 bases at V and 6 bases at J, with 17 bases in the middle. Germline V CDR1 and CDR2: MNHEY, SVGAGI. CDR3 coding DNA: TGTGCCAGCGGGGGCGAGGGAGACCTCGAGCAGTACTTC. Its translation: CASGGEGDLEQYF.

This chain links TRBV5-4 with TRBJ2-3; D may be TRBD1 (6 bases). V lost 0 bases to trimming and J lost 5 bases, with 10 bases between them. This CDR3 is built from 14 residues. CDR1 and CDR2 (germline): SGHNT, YYREEE (reference sequence). The CDR3 loop reads CASSLGRQVDTQYF. The CDR3, as DNA: TGTGCCAGCAGCTTGGGTCGACAGGTAGATACGCAGTATTTT.

This chain connects TRBV5-6 to TRBJ1-2; no clear D. Trimming removed 5 bases from V and 4 bases from J, with 15 bases in between. Germline CDR1 SGHDT, CDR2 YYEEEE. The CDR3 runs to 14 residues. CDR3: CASRFRRAPYGYTF. The DNA of the CDR3 is TGTGCCAGCAGGTTCAGGAGAGCTCCCTATGGCTACACCTTC.

The chain has TRBV4-1 and TRBJ2-1; D gene unclear. CDR1 is MGHRA and CDR2 is YSYEKL in the germline V gene. The CDR3 totals 15 residues. Trimming took off 4 bases at V and 4 bases at J, with 14 bases between the two ends. The CDR3 nucleotides are TGCGCCAGCAGCCTGACCGGGTCTACTTACAATGAGCAGTTCTTC. Its translation is CASSLTGSTYNEQFF.

In regard to this clone: Germline and junction disagree at one end, which may indicate a read error. The rearrangement links TRBV20-1 to TRBJ2-7; no clear D gene. The V gene's germline CDR1 is DFQATT and CDR2 SNEGSKA (reference sequence). The CDR3 extends over 11 amino acids. CDR3 loop: CSARVSDRRHF. CDR3 nucleotide sequence: TGCAGTGCTAGAGTCTCGGACCGAAGGCACTTC.

The V call is TRBV18, the J call TRBJ2-5, with TRBD2 identical over 9 bases. The ends lost 4 bases at V and 0 bases at J; junction bases unmatched: 3. This CDR3 is built from 15 residues. CDR1 is KGHSH, CDR2 LQKENI, per germline. The CDR3 bases are TGTGCCAGCTCACGCGGGGGGGCGGACCAAGAGACCCAGTACTTC. It is translated as CASSRGGADQETQYF. Variable domain in full (rest from reference TRBV18 and TRBJ2-5): NAGVMQNPRHLVRRRGQEARLRCSPMKGHSHVYWYRQLPEEGLKFMVYLQKENIIDESGMPKERFSAEFPKEGPSILRIQQVVRGDSAAYFCASSRGGADQETQYFGPGTRLLVL.

The CDR3, as DNA: TGTGCCAGCAGGGAGGTGGTGACGAACACCGGGGAGCTGTTTTTT. It translates to CASREVVTNTGELFF. The chain carries TRBV6-1 and TRBJ2-2; the D gene is possibly TRBD2 (5 bases). This CDR3 has 15 residues. Germline V gives CDR1 MNHNS, CDR2 SASEGT. With 6 bases removed from V and 0 bases from J, the gap between germline ends came to 11 bases.

The chain links TRBV7-9 to TRBJ1-2, with unresolved D. CDR1 is SEHNR and CDR2 is FQNEAQ in the germline V gene (reference sequence). Trimming took 5 bases from V and 4 from J, leaving 8 bases between them. The CDR3 has 12 amino acids. CDR3 bases: TGTGCCAGCAGCCCTCTAAGCTATGGCTACACCTTC. This translates into CASSPLSYGYTF.

About this clone: Other nucleotide sequences in the sample specify the same CDR3. The chain couples TRBV5-1 to TRBJ2-6; TRBD1 aligns across 10 bases. The ends lost 0 bases at V and 2 bases at J; junction bases unmatched: 5. Looked up from germline, CDR1 is SGHRS and CDR2 is YFSETQ. This CDR3 has 18 amino acids. Here the CDR3 DNA reads TGCGCCAGCAGCTTGGCGAGGACAGGGGGGGCTGGGGCCAACGTCCTGACTTTC. This sequence encodes CASSLARTGGAGANVLTF.

V is TRBV11-2 and J is TRBJ2-5; weak D call: TRBD2 (6 bases). V was cut by 5 bases and J by 3 bases, with 10 bases left in between. Germline V gene lookup returns CDR1 SGHAT and CDR2 FQNNGV. The CDR3 runs to 13 residues. The CDR3 nucleotides are TGTGCCAGCAGCCGGGGACTTGAAGAGACCCAGTACTTC. Protein product: CASSRGLEETQYF.

This clone came up once. CDR3: CASRAGTTYEQYF. DNA for the CDR3: TGTGCCAGCAGGGCAGGGACCACCTACGAGCAGTACTTC. The J gene is TRBJ2-7, the V gene TRBV6-5; D could derive from TRBD1 or TRBD2 (5 bases each). The V gene's germline CDR1 is MNHEY and CDR2 SVGAGI. Trimming removed 6 bases at V and 2 bases at J, with 11 bases between. The CDR3 is made up of 13 amino acids.

The V gene is TRBV19, the J gene TRBJ1-2, with no clear D. Deletions cut 1 base from V and 4 bases from J, with 7 bases between. The germline CDR1 and CDR2 sequences are LNHDA and SQIVND (reference sequence). CDR3 length: 13 amino acids. The CDR3 bases are TGTGCCAGTAGTATAGGCGGACGCTATGGCTACACCTTC. Its protein product is CASSIGGRYGYTF.

V usage is TRBV10-3 and J usage is TRBJ1-6; 11 nucleotides line up with TRBD1. After removal of 0 bases from V and 11 bases from J, the junction contained 3 bases not matched to a gene. The CDR3 is made up of 15 amino acids. CDR1 and CDR2 from the germline V gene are ENHRY and SYGVKD. The CDR3 sequence: CAISESDRGPPPLHF. DNA for the CDR3: TGTGCCATCAGTGAGTCGGACAGGGGGCCGCCACCCCTCCACTTT.

Only a few counts were recorded for this clone. The chain joins TRBV27 to TRBJ1-3; D call uncertain. The CDR3 totals 13 residues. The germline V and J ends were trimmed by 6 bases and 3 bases, with 9 bases remaining between them. Germline V lookup: CDR1 MNHEY, CDR2 SMNVEV (reference sequence). The CDR3 sequence is CASSRRDGNTIYF. The CDR3 nucleotides read TGTGCCAGCAGCAGGAGAGATGGAAACACCATATATTTT.